This TCR beta chain came from a study of cytomegalovirus exposure and HLA in healthy donors. Germline V lookup: CDR1 MDHEN, CDR2 SYDVKM. The CDR3 covers 16 residues. The V end was cut by 4 bases, the J end by 2 bases, with 18 bases between. Primers included in the PCR were 60 Vbeta and 13 Jbeta primers. The assay was immunoSEQ multiplex PCR, and TCRdb's table has in-frame clones only and misses some. The table shows tens of thousands of clones, with around 70% occurring only once. The chain combines TRBV28 with TRBJ2-7; TRBD2 is a possible D gene (6 bases). Sequencing was carried out using PBMCs. The clonotype originates from a woman aged 45-65 years in good health and CMV-seropositive. The DNA of the CDR3 is TGTGCCAGCAGTTCACCGGGACTTTCGTTAACCTACGAGCAGTACTTC. Translated: CASSSPGLSLTYEQYF.